A selection of T cell receptor beta chains follows, all from one sample in a study of cytomegalovirus exposure and HLA in healthy donors. TCRdb keeps only in-frame clones here, not all; method: immunoSEQ multiplex PCR. The table lists 100,000 to 150,000 clones, roughly 79% of them singletons. The sample taken for sequencing was PBMCs. These receptors came from a woman aged 45-60 years in good health and CMV-seronegative. The CDR3 runs from the conserved cysteine through the conserved F or W. D genes are given only for firm matches. Not all rows give a size; the values are once, few, many and, for expanded clones, a class.

j_call | d_call | v_call | clone_size | cdr3_nt | cdr3_aa
TRBJ2-7 | TRBD2 | TRBV30 | NA | TGTGCCTGGACGGCGGGGGACTACGAGCAGTACTTC | CAWTAGDYEQYF
TRBJ1-2 | TRBD1 | TRBV5-8 | NA | TGTGCCAGCAGCTTGGCTGACAGGGGTCGGACTAACTATGGCTACACCTTC | CASSLADRGRTNYGYTF
TRBJ2-1 | NA | TRBV11-2 | NA | TGTGCCAGCAGCTTAGTAGGGGATGAGCAGTTCTTC | CASSLVGDEQFF
TRBJ1-1 | TRBD1 | TRBV6-5 | few | TGTGCCAGCAGTAAACTACGGGACAGAGAAGCTTTCTTT | CASSKLRDREAFF
TRBJ2-1 | TRBD2 | TRBV10-3 | NA | TGTGCCATCAGGGGACTAGCGGGAACAGATGAGCAGTTCTTC | CAIRGLAGTDEQFF
TRBJ2-7 | TRBD2 | TRBV7-9 | NA | TGTGCCAGCAGCTTACACTCTAGCGGGAGGTACGAGCAGTACTTC | CASSLHSSGRYEQYF
TRBJ2-1 | TRBD2 | TRBV4-2 | few | TGTGCCAGCAGCCAAGAAGGGACTAGCGGGAGTAAGAACAATGAGCAGTTCTTC | CASSQEGTSGSKNNEQFF
TRBJ2-7 | TRBD2 | TRBV28 | once | TGTGCCAGCACCGGGGGGGTTGCCTACGAGCAGTACTTC | CASTGGVAYEQYF
TRBJ2-2 | TRBD1 | TRBV27 | once | TGTGCCAGCAGTTCCCCGGGACAGGGATATCTTTCTGCCGGGGAGCTGTTTTTT | CASSSPGQGYLSAGELFF
TRBJ1-1 | TRBD1 | TRBV19 | NA | TGTGCCAGTAGGGAGGGACAGCAATTTGAAGCTTTCTTT | CASREGQQFEAFF
TRBJ1-4 | NA | TRBV28 | NA | TGTGCCAGCAGTCTCCCAGGATTAACCCTTAATGAAAAACTGTTTTTT | CASSLPGLTLNEKLFF
TRBJ2-7 | NA | TRBV2 | NA | TGTGCCAGCACTCCCCCCAGCGGGCTGTCCTACGAGCAGTACTTC | CASTPPSGLSYEQYF
TRBJ1-1 | NA | TRBV5-8 | NA | TGTGCCAGCAGCCGTACAGGGATGAACACTGAAGCTTTCTTT | CASSRTGMNTEAFF
TRBJ2-5 | NA | TRBV18 | few | TGTGCCAGCTCACCTCTAGAGACCCAGTACTTC | CASSPLETQYF
TRBJ2-3 | NA | TRBV2 | NA | TGTGCCAGCAGTGATCGGCAGGGTAGCACAGATACGCAGTATTTT | CASSDRQGSTDTQYF
TRBJ2-3 | NA | TRBV29-1 | NA | TGCAGCGTTGAGGGGCTGGGAGGCGCAGATACGCAGTATTTT | CSVEGLGGADTQYF
TRBJ2-4 | NA | TRBV4-3 | NA | TGCGCCAGCAGCCAAAAGGACAGCCCCAAAAACATTCAGTACTTC | CASSQKDSPKNIQYF
TRBJ1-5 | NA | TRBV27 | NA | TGTGCCAGCAGTTTCTCAGGGCTAGGCCCTCAGCCCCAGCATTTT | CASSFSGLGPQPQHF
TRBJ1-5 | TRBD1 | TRBV27 | NA | TGTGCCAGCAGCGCAGGACAGGGCCTCAGGCAGCCCCAGCATTTT | CASSAGQGLRQPQHF
TRBJ1-1 | NA | TRBV28 | once | TGTGCCAGCCATTATCAGGCGAACACTGAAGCTTTCTTT | CASHYQANTEAFF
TRBJ2-1 | TRBD1 | TRBV27 | few | TGTGCCAGCAGCCTAAGGCAGGGGGCGAACTACAATGAGCAGTTCTTC | CASSLRQGANYNEQFF
TRBJ2-1 | TRBD2 | TRBV10-3 | NA | TGTGCCATCGGGGCTAGCGGGATTACCCAAGCAAGCAATGAGCAGTTCTTC | CAIGASGITQASNEQFF
TRBJ1-2 | TRBD1 | TRBV7-9 | NA | TGTGCCAGCAGCTGGGGACAGGGGGGTTATGGCTACACCTTC | CASSWGQGGYGYTF
TRBJ2-1 | NA | TRBV5-6 | NA | TGTGCCAGCAGCTTCACAGATTACAATGAGCAGTTCTTC | CASSFTDYNEQFF
TRBJ1-5 | NA | TRBV28 | NA | TGTGCCAGCACCGCTAGTGAGGTTGGCAATCAGCCCCAGCATTTT | CASTASEVGNQPQHF
TRBJ2-2 | NA | TRBV7-9 | NA | TGTGCCAGCAGCTTCCTAGAGGGGAACACCGGGGAGCTGTTTTTT | CASSFLEGNTGELFF
TRBJ2-2 | TRBD1 | TRBV4-3 | NA | TGCGCCAGCAGCCAAAGCAGGCACAGGGGGCAAGGGTCAAGCACCGGGGAGCTGTTTTTT | CASSQSRHRGQGSSTGELFF
TRBJ2-7 | NA | TRBV10-3 | NA | TGTGCCATCAGCCCGACAGTTTCCTACGAGCAGTACTTC | CAISPTVSYEQYF
TRBJ2-7 | NA | TRBV13 | few | TGTGCCAGCAGCTACAGTGACATTTCCTACGAGCAGTACTTC | CASSYSDISYEQYF
TRBJ2-7 | NA | TRBV5-1 | NA | TGCGCCAGCAGCTTAGGGGGGGCAAGCGACTACGAGCAGTACTTC | CASSLGGASDYEQYF
TRBJ1-2 | NA | TRBV15 | NA | TGTGCCACCAGTCCGGGGGAGGACTATGGCTACACCTTC | CATSPGEDYGYTF
TRBJ2-3 | TRBD1 | TRBV7-9 | once | TGTGCCAGCAGCTCACTTGGGACAGAGGAAAGCACAGATACGCAGTATTTT | CASSSLGTEESTDTQYF
TRBJ1-1 | NA | TRBV7-2 | NA | TGTGCCGGCAGATTCCGGGCCCGGGGAGGGACGTCCACTGAAGCTTTCTTT | CAGRFRARGGTSTEAFF
TRBJ2-7 | NA | TRBV5-1 | NA | TGCGCCAGCAGCTTGAGTCAGGTCTACGAGCAGTACTTC | CASSLSQVYEQYF
TRBJ2-1 | TRBD2 | TRBV27 | NA | TGTGCCAGCACCAGGAGCCTCGAGGGACTAGCGGGCGACAATGAGCAGTTCTTC | CASTRSLEGLAGDNEQFF
TRBJ1-2 | TRBD1 | TRBV7-9 | NA | TGTGCCAGCAGCTTAGTTTCTGGGACAGGTTTGAGGTTTGGCTACACCTTC | CASSLVSGTGLRFGYTF
TRBJ2-5 | NA | TRBV6-1 | NA | TGTGCCAGCAGTGTGGGGAGAGGGGGAGAGTTGACCTTCGAGACCCAGTACTTC | CASSVGRGGELTFETQYF
TRBJ2-5 | TRBD1 | TRBV4-3 | NA | TGCGCCAGCAGCCAAAGACAGGGGGCGGTGTACTTC | CASSQRQGAVYF
TRBJ1-1 | NA | TRBV2 | NA | TGTGCCAGCACTTGGAACACTGAAGCTTTCTTT | CASTWNTEAFF
TRBJ1-3 | TRBD1 | TRBV4-1 | NA | TGCGCCAGCAGCCAGGTGGGACAGGGACATTCTGGAAACACCATATATTTT | CASSQVGQGHSGNTIYF
TRBJ2-2 | NA | TRBV9 | NA | TGTGCCAGCAGCGTCGGCCGGACTTCCAACACCGGGGAGCTGTTTTTT | CASSVGRTSNTGELFF
TRBJ1-4 | TRBD1 | TRBV5-1 | NA | TGCGCCAGCAGCTTGGGGACAGGGGGCTTTAATGAAAAACTGTTTTTT | CASSLGTGGFNEKLFF
TRBJ2-2 | TRBD1 | TRBV7-8 | once | TGTGCCAGCAGCATAACAGGGGGCATCGACGGGGAGCTGTTTTTT | CASSITGGIDGELFF
TRBJ2-5 | TRBD2 | TRBV29-1 | NA | TGCAGCGTTGCCGGGACTAGCGGGGAGACCCAGTACTTC | CSVAGTSGETQYF
TRBJ2-7 | TRBD1 | TRBV19 | few | TGTGCCAGTAGTATGATGGACAGGCCGTCCTACGAGCAGTACTTC | CASSMMDRPSYEQYF
TRBJ1-1 | NA | TRBV4-3 | few | TGCGCCAGCAGCTTGAGACCCAGGGGCACTGAAGCTTTCTTT | CASSLRPRGTEAFF
TRBJ2-1 | TRBD2 | TRBV6-4 | NA | TGTGCCAGCAGCCCGTCCGGGACTAGCGGTTACAATGAGCAGTTCTTC | CASSPSGTSGYNEQFF
TRBJ2-3 | TRBD2 | TRBV7-2 | few | TGTGCCAGCAGCTTAGCGGGGAGGGAGCTGGCAGATACGCAGTATTTT | CASSLAGRELADTQYF
TRBJ2-1 | TRBD2 | TRBV30 | NA | TGTGCCTGGAGGACTAGCGGGAGGATTGAGCAGTTCTTC | CAWRTSGRIEQFF
TRBJ1-2 | TRBD1 | TRBV7-3 | NA | TGTGCCAGCAGCTTAGGGACAGGGGGCCATGGCTACACCTTC | CASSLGTGGHGYTF
TRBJ2-1 | TRBD2 | TRBV28 | NA | TGTGCCAGCAGTCCTCGCTGGACTAGCGGGAGGTGGGCCTACAATGAGCAGTTCTTC | CASSPRWTSGRWAYNEQFF